The rows below give T cell receptor beta chains drawn from one sample of a study of Graves' ophthalmopathy and Graves' hyperthyroidism. Via MiXCR, TCRdb re-called the multiplex PCR reads, giving one row per CDR3 protein. The repertoire consists of 1 million to 1.3 million distinct CDR3 sequences, with less than 45% occurring once and the leading ten covering approximately 12%. Sequenced: peripheral blood or thyroid tissue (not recorded which). These receptors were obtained from an adult man with Graves' hyperthyroidism. CDR3s include the opening cysteine and the closing phenylalanine or tryptophan. A D gene is named only where the DNA matches it firmly. Clone size appears in some rows only: once, few, many, or a class for an expanded clone.

D gene: NA; V gene: TRBV7-2; clone size: many; J gene: TRBJ1-2; CDR3 protein: CASYSIYGYTF; CDR3 DNA: TGTGCCAGCTATTCTATATATGGCTACACCTTC
D gene: TRBD1; V gene: TRBV7-2; clone size: NA; J gene: TRBJ1-6; CDR3 protein: CASSSPAGQGTPLHF; CDR3 DNA: TGTGCCAGCAGCTCCCCAGCGGGACAGGGGACACCCCTCCACTTT
D gene: NA; V gene: TRBV3-1; clone size: NA; J gene: TRBJ1-6; CDR3 protein: CASSQDLGGDSEPLHF; CDR3 DNA: TGTGCCAGCAGCCAAGATTTAGGAGGAGATTCGGAACCCCTCCACTTT
D gene: TRBD1; V gene: TRBV7-8; clone size: many; J gene: TRBJ1-5; CDR3 protein: CASSRLTGSNQPQHF; CDR3 DNA: TGTGCCAGCAGCCGACTGACAGGGAGCAATCAGCCCCAGCATTTT
D gene: NA; V gene: TRBV5-6; clone size: NA; J gene: TRBJ2-7; CDR3 protein: CASSLAFGRAVCEQYF; CDR3 DNA: TGTGCCAGCAGCTTGGCTTTTGGCAGGGCGGTCTGCGAGCAGTACTTC
D gene: NA; V gene: TRBV20-1; clone size: many; J gene: TRBJ1-1; CDR3 protein: CSANPENTEAFF; CDR3 DNA: TGCAGTGCTAATCCTGAGAACACTGAAGCTTTCTTT
D gene: NA; V gene: TRBV10-3; clone size: many; J gene: TRBJ1-3; CDR3 protein: CAISDRVGNTIYF; CDR3 DNA: TGTGCCATCAGTGACAGGGTTGGAAACACCATATATTTT
D gene: TRBD2; V gene: TRBV7-9; clone size: few; J gene: TRBJ2-2; CDR3 protein: CASSSIPGLAGGPGELFF; CDR3 DNA: TGTGCCAGCAGCTCAATACCCGGACTAGCGGGAGGACCTGGGGAGCTGTTTTTT
D gene: TRBD1; V gene: TRBV20-1; clone size: many; J gene: TRBJ1-6; CDR3 protein: CSARDRDRGTGSPLHF; CDR3 DNA: TGCAGTGCTAGAGATCGGGACAGGGGAACTGGTTCACCCCTCCACTTT
D gene: NA; V gene: TRBV15; clone size: NA; J gene: TRBJ2-6; CDR3 protein: CATSSWVRVSSTGANVLTF; CDR3 DNA: TGTGCCACCAGCTCTTGGGTCAGGGTGTCCAGTACTGGGGCCAACGTCCTGACTTTC
D gene: NA; V gene: TRBV7-9; clone size: NA; J gene: TRBJ1-2; CDR3 protein: CASSRHREYYGYTF; CDR3 DNA: TGTGCCAGCAGCCGACACAGGGAATACTATGGCTACACCTTC
D gene: NA; V gene: TRBV10-3; clone size: many; J gene: TRBJ1-1; CDR3 protein: CAIRGTGRKAFF; CDR3 DNA: TGTGCCATCAGAGGCACCGGGCGGAAAGCTTTCTTT
D gene: NA; V gene: TRBV7-2; clone size: many; J gene: TRBJ2-7; CDR3 protein: CASSGVDYEQYF; CDR3 DNA: TGTGCCAGCAGCGGGGTAGACTACGAGCAGTACTTC
D gene: NA; V gene: TRBV24-1; clone size: many; J gene: TRBJ2-6; CDR3 protein: CATSARTDSGANVLTF; CDR3 DNA: TGTGCCACCAGTGCCAGAACCGACTCTGGGGCCAACGTCCTGACTTTC